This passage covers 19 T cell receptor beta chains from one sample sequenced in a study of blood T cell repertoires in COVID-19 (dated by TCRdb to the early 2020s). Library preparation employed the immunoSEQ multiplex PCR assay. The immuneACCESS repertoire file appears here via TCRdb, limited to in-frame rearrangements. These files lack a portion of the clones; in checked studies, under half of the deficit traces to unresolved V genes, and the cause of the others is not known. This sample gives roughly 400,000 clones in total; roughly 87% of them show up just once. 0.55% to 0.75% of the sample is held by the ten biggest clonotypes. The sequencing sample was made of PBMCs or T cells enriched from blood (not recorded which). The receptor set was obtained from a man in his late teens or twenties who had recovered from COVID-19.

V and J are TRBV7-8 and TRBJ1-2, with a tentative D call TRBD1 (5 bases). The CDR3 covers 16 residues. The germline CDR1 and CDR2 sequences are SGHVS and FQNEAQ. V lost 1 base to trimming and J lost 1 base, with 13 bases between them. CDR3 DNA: TGTGCCAGCAGCTTAGAATCCGCAGGGCTTAACTATGGCTACACCTTC. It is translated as CASSLESAGLNYGYTF. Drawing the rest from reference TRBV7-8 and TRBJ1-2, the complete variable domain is GAGVSQSPRYKVAKRGQDVALRCDPISGHVSLFWYQQALGQGPEFLTYFQNEAQLDKSGLPSDRFFAERPEGSVSTLKIQRTQQEDSAVYLCASSLESAGLNYGYTFGSGTRLTVV.

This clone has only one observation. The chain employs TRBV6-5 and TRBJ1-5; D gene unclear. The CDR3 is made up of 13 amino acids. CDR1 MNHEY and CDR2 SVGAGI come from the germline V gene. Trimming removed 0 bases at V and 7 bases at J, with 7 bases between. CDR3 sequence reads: CASSYSPGQPQHF. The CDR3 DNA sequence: TGTGCCAGCAGTTACTCCCCCGGGCAGCCCCAGCATTTT.

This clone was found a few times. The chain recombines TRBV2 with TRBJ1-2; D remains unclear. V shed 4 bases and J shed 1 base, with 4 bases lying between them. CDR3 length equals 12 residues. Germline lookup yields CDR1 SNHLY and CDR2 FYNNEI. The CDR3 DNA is TGTGCCAGCAGTGTCAGTAACTATGGCTACACCTTC. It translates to CASSVSNYGYTF.

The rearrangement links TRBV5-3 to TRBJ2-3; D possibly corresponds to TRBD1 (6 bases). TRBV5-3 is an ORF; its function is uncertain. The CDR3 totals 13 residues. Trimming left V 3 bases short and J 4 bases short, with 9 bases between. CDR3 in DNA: TGTGCCAGAAGCTCCAGGGGATCAGATACGCAGTATTTT. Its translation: CARSSRGSDTQYF.

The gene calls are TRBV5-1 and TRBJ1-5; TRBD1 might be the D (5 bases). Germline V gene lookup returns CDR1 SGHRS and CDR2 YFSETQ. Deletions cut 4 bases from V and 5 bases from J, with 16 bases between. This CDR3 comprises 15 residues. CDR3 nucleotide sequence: TGCGCCAGCAGCAGTCGTGGGGGGGTGGATCAGCCCCAGCATTTT. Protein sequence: CASSSRGGVDQPQHF.

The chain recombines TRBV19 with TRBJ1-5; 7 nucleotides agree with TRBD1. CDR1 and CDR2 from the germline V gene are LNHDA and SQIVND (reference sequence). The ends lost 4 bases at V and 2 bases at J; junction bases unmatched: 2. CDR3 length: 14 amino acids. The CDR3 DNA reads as TGTGCCAGTAGTAGACAGGGCGGCAATCAGCCCCAGCATTTT. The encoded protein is CASSRQGGNQPQHF.

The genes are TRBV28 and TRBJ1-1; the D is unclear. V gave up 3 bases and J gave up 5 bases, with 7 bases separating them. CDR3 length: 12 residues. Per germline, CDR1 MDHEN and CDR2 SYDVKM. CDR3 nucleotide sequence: TGTGCCAGCAGTTTTATAGCTACTGAAGCTTTCTTT. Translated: CASSFIATEAFF.

CDR3 sequence (DNA): TGTGCCAGCAGCCAAGAGGCTGGGCCTTACAATCAGCCCCAGCATTTT. This sequence encodes CASSQEAGPYNQPQHF. The chain carries TRBV14 and TRBJ1-5; no clear D gene. Trimming pared 0 bases from V and 3 bases from J, leaving 12 bases between. This CDR3 contains 16 residues. Germline V gives CDR1 SGHDN, CDR2 FVKESK.

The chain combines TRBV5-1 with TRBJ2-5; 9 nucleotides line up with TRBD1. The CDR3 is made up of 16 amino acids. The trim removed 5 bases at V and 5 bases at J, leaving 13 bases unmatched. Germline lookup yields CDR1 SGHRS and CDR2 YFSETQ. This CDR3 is CASSLAPTGGLETQYF. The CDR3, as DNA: TGCGCCAGCAGTCTCGCCCCAACAGGGGGCTTGGAGACCCAGTACTTC.

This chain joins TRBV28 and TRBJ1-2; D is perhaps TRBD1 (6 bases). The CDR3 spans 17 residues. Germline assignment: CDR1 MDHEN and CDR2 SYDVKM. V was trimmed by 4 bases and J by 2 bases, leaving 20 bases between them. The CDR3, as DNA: TGTGCCAGCAGTTCATACCGGCTGGGACACGAAAACTATGGCTACACCTTC. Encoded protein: CASSSYRLGHENYGYTF.

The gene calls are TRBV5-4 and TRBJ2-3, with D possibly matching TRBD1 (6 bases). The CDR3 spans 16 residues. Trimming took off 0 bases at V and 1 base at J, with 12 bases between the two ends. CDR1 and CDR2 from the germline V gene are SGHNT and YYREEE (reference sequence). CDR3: CASSLVQGLRTDTQYF. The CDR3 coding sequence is TGTGCCAGCAGCTTGGTCCAGGGGCTGCGCACAGATACGCAGTATTTT.

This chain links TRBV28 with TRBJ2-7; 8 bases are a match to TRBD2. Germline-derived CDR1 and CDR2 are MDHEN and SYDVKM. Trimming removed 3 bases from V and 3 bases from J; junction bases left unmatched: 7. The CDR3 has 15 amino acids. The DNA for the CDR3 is TGTGCCAGCAGTTTTGCTAGCGGGCCCAGCTACGAGCAGTACTTC. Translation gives CASSFASGPSYEQYF. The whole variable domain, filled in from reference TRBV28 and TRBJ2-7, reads DVKVTQSSRYLVKRTGEKVFLECVQDMDHENMFWYRQDPGLGLRLIYFSYDVKMKEKGDIPEGYSVSREKKERFSLILESASTNQTSMYLCASSFASGPSYEQYFGPGTRLTVT.

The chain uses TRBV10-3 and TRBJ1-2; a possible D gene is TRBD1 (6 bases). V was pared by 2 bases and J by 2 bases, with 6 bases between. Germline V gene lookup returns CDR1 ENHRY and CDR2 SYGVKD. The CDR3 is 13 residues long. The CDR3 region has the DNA TGTGCCATCAGTGAGGGACAGAACTATGGCTACACCTTC. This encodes CAISEGQNYGYTF.

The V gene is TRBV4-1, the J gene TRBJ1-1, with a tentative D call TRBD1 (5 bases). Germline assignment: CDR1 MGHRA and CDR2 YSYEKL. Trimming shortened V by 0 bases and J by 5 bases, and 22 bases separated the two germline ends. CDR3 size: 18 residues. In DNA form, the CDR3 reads TGCGCCAGCAGCCAAGACCCCGCCAGCGGTAGGGGAGGGACTGAAGCTTTCTTT. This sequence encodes CASSQDPASGRGGTEAFF.

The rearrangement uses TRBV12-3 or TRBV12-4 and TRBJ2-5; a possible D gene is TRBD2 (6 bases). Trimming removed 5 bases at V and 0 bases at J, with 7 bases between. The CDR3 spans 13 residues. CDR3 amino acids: CASSRDYQETQYF. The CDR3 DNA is TGTGCCAGCAGTCGGGACTACCAAGAGACCCAGTACTTC.

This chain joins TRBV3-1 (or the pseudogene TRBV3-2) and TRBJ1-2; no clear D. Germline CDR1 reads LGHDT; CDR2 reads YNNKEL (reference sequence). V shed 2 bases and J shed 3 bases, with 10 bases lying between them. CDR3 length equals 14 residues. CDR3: CASSQIGTDYGYTF. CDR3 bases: TGTGCCAGCAGCCAAATCGGTACAGACTATGGCTACACCTTC.

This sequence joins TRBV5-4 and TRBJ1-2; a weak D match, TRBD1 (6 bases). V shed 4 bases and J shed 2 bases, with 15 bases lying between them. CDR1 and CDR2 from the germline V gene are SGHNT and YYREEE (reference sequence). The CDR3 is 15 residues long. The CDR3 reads CASSRWTAVNYGYTF. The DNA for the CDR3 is TGTGCCAGCAGCAGGTGGACAGCCGTAAACTATGGCTACACCTTC.

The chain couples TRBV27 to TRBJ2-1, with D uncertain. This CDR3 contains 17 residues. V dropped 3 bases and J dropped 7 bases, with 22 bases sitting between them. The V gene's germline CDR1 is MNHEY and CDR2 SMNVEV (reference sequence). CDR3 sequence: CASSFKVFAGRNNEQFF. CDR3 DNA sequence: TGTGCCAGCAGTTTTAAAGTGTTCGCCGGTCGTAATAATGAGCAGTTCTTC.

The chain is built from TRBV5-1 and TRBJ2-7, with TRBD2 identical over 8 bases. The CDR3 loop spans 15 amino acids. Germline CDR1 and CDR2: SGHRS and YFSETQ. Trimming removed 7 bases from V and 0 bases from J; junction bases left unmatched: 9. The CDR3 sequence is CASGWERGSSYEQYF. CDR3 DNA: TGCGCCAGCGGCTGGGAGCGGGGGAGCTCCTACGAGCAGTACTTC.